This entry describes one TCR beta chain. Germline CDR1 LNHDA, CDR2 SQIVND (reference sequence). V was shortened by 5 bases and J by 7 bases, with 17 bases between the two germline ends. CDR3 length: 14 amino acids. These data come from a study of T cell changes during pregnancy in multiple sclerosis. TCRdb's copy holds only in-frame clones and misses some; the assay was immunoSEQ multiplex PCR. The sample holds roughly 20,000 clones, less than 90% seen once. Source: CD8+ T cells from peripheral blood mononuclear cells, taken in the third trimester of pregnancy. The receptor's source is a female donor in good health, enrolled as a control in a pregnancy study. V gene TRBV19 combines with J gene TRBJ1-1; tentatively, D is TRBD1 (6 bases). DNA of the CDR3: TGTGCCAGTAGTTTTGGAGGGGGGGGCGATGAAGCTTTCTTT. Translated: CASSFGGGGDEAFF.